This T cell receptor (beta chain) comes out of a study of T cell responses to AZD1222 COVID-19 vaccine. The CDR3 is 13 amino acids. Trimming pared 8 bases from V and 8 bases from J, leaving 16 bases between. Germline V gene data show CDR1 as SGHAT and CDR2 as FQDESV (reference sequence). Data came from immunoSEQ multiplex PCR; TCRdb stores just in-frame clones and leaves some out. There are around 110,000 clones in the sample; 80% to 95% occur only once, and approximately 8.2% lies in the top ten. The receptor's source is an adult who received the AZD1222 COVID-19 vaccine. Sequences were derived from peripheral blood, sampled 28 days after the second AZD1222 dose. The chain joins TRBV11-1 to TRBJ2-1; D may be TRBD2 (6 bases). The CDR3: CASSGRISHEQFF. CDR3 bases: TGTGCCAGCTCTGGGAGGATTTCCCATGAGCAGTTCTTC.